The 21 T cell receptor beta chains presented below share a single source sample, sequenced in a study of human T cells and chemical hapten exposure. Time point: patch test 3, about 24 weeks after DPC sensitization. As for treatment: therapeutic diphenylcyclopropenone sensitization with weekly scalp DPC. A single record per CDR3 protein comes from TCRdb applying MiXCR to the RACE reads. The sample lists about 90,000 distinct CDR3 sequences; roughly 11% were seen once. The sample consisted of whole blood, taken in connection with sensitization to the hapten diphenylcyclopropenone (DPC). The receptors shown here come from a woman in her thirties with alopecia areata. Some clones in this sample may be carry-over from other donors' samples.

There are many counts of this clonotype. The chain uses TRBV12-3 or TRBV12-4 and TRBJ1-1; tentatively, D is TRBD1 (5 bases). The length of the CDR3 is 12 residues. V was trimmed by 2 bases and J by 7 bases, leaving 8 bases between them. The CDR3 loop is CASSLQGSEAFF. CDR3 bases: TGTGCCAGCAGTTTACAGGGCAGTGAAGCTTTCTTT.

Ten or more counts support this clonotype. V gene TRBV6-6 combines with J gene TRBJ1-5, with 7 bases aligning to TRBD1. V lost 6 bases to trimming and J lost 6 bases; unmatched junction nucleotides: 17. The CDR3 has 17 amino acids. Germline V gives CDR1 MNHNY, CDR2 SVGAGI (reference sequence). Here the CDR3 DNA reads TGTGCCAGCAGACTCCGCCTACACGACAGGGTAGGTCAGCCCCAGCATTTT. Translated, it gives CASRLRLHDRVGQPQHF.

The chain joins TRBV29-1 to TRBJ1-3; perhaps TRBD1 as D (5 bases). There are 12 residues in the CDR3. V gave up 6 bases and J gave up 6 bases, with 12 bases separating them. The germline V gene has CDR1 SQVTM and CDR2 ANQGSEA. The CDR3 coding sequence is TGCAGCGTGCGGGACGGCGAAAACACCATATATTTT. It is translated as CSVRDGENTIYF.

V gene TRBV20-1 combines with J gene TRBJ2-3; possible D gene TRBD2, 6 bases. Trimming took off 7 bases at V and 0 bases at J, with 14 bases between the two ends. Germline-derived CDR1 and CDR2 are DFQATT and SNEGSKA (reference sequence). CDR3 length equals 14 residues. CDR3 coding DNA: TGCAGTGTTGCGTTGGGGACTAGCACAGATACGCAGTATTTT. This encodes CSVALGTSTDTQYF.

This clonotype was picked up a small number of times. V and J are TRBV5-1 and TRBJ2-1, with 7 bases aligning to TRBD1. V lost 8 bases and J lost 7; bases outside the gene matches: 12. This CDR3 contains 14 residues. Per germline, CDR1 SGHRS and CDR2 YFSETQ. The DNA for the CDR3 is TGCGCCAGTAACACAGGGGATCTCAGGAATGAGCAGTTCTTC. As protein: CASNTGDLRNEQFF.

This clonotype was observed many times. This rearrangement joins TRBV5-1 to TRBJ2-1; 16 bases are a match to TRBD2. The CDR3 consists of 19 residues. Germline-derived CDR1 and CDR2 are SGHRS and YFSETQ. The trim removed 2 bases at V and 6 bases at J, leaving 11 bases unmatched. The CDR3 DNA reads as TGCGCCAGCAGCTTCCCCCCCGGGACTAGCGGGGGGGAGTTCAATGAGCAGTTCTTC. Its protein product is CASSFPPGTSGGEFNEQFF.

J is TRBJ1-1 and V is TRBV12-3 or TRBV12-4; D is possibly TRBD1 (5 bases). V dropped 6 bases and J dropped 2 bases, with 13 bases sitting between them. CDR3 size: 14 residues. As DNA, the CDR3 is TGTGCCAGCAGAGCCGGGGACTACAACACTGAAGCTTTCTTT. Amino acids: CASRAGDYNTEAFF.

Ten or more counts support this clonotype. The chain carries TRBV2 and TRBJ1-4; 9 nucleotides align to TRBD1. The junction had 7 bases not matched to a gene; V was cut back by 3 bases and J by 5 bases. Germline CDR1 reads SNHLY; CDR2 reads FYNNEI. The CDR3 covers 16 residues. The CDR3 is CASSDFEGTGNEKLFF. The DNA for the CDR3 is TGTGCCAGCAGTGATTTTGAAGGGACAGGGAATGAAAAACTGTTTTTT.

This clonotype was seen ten or more times. The chain has TRBV28 and TRBJ1-2; 7 bases match TRBD1. This CDR3 has 18 amino acids. Germline CDR1 and CDR2: MDHEN and SYDVKM. V was pared by 2 bases and J by 5 bases, with 17 bases of the junction left unmatched. For the CDR3, the DNA is TGTGCCAGCAGTTTAAGCGGCCGGACAGGCCCAGGCACTTATGGCTACACCTTC. The encoded protein is CASSLSGRTGPGTYGYTF.

The chain employs TRBV18 and TRBJ1-4; D possibly corresponds to TRBD1 (6 bases). V lost 3 bases and J lost 11, with 10 bases in between. This CDR3 has 12 amino acids. Germline V gives CDR1 KGHSH, CDR2 LQKENI. The CDR3 DNA reads TGTGCCAGCTCACCCCGGGGGCGGAAACTGTTTTTT. Translation: CASSPRGRKLFF. The full variable domain, in which reference TRBV18 and TRBJ1-4 provide the parts outside the CDR3, is NAGVMQNPRHLVRRRGQEARLRCSPMKGHSHVYWYRQLPEEGLKFMVYLQKENIIDESGMPKERFSAEFPKEGPSILRIQQVVRGDSAAYFCASSPRGRKLFFGSGTQLSVL.

This sequence joins TRBV5-6 and TRBJ2-7; D ambiguous. Per the germline V gene, CDR1 is SGHDT and CDR2 is YYEEEE. V was shortened by 0 bases and J by 5 bases, with 15 bases between the two germline ends. This CDR3 comprises 15 residues. As DNA, the CDR3 is TGTGCCAGCAGCTTGGCCGGGCCGTCATTCAACGAGCAGTACGTC. Protein product: CASSLAGPSFNEQYV.

This clonotype was counted at least ten times. CDR3 sequence: CASSQAWGASTDTQYF. DNA of the CDR3: TGCGCCAGCAGCCAAGCTTGGGGCGCCTCCACAGATACGCAGTATTTT. This chain links TRBV4-3 with TRBJ2-3; the D gene is possibly TRBD1 (5 bases). V gave up 1 base and J gave up 2 bases, with 13 bases separating them. CDR1 and CDR2 (germline): LGHNA, YSLEER. This CDR3 is built from 16 residues.

This clonotype has ten or more counts. The V and J genes are TRBV27 and TRBJ1-5; D gene unclear. This CDR3 spans 14 amino acids. Trimming took off 0 bases at V and 3 bases at J, with 6 bases between the two ends. Germline values: CDR1 MNHEY, CDR2 SMNVEV (reference sequence). CDR3 coding DNA: TGTGCCAGCAGTTTATCCTATGCCAATCAGCCCCAGCATTTT. Amino acids: CASSLSYANQPQHF.

This clonotype has a handful of counts. The rearrangement links TRBV29-1 to TRBJ2-7, with TRBD2 matching 14 bases. V shed 1 base and J 5 bases; nucleotides not matched to a gene: 4. CDR1 and CDR2 (germline): SQVTM, ANQGSEA. The CDR3 runs 15 residues. This CDR3 is CSVEAGTSGGNEQYF. In DNA form, the CDR3 reads TGCAGCGTTGAAGCGGGGACTAGCGGGGGAAACGAGCAGTACTTC.

The chain employs TRBV28 and TRBJ2-7; 7 nucleotides align to TRBD2. CDR3 length equals 13 residues. The V gene end was trimmed by 5 bases and the J gene end by 2 bases; junction bases not matched to a gene: 3. CDR1 MDHEN and CDR2 SYDVKM come from the germline V gene. CDR3 amino acids: CASSRLAPYEQYV. In DNA form, the CDR3 reads TGTGCCAGCAGTCGACTAGCCCCCTACGAGCAGTACGTC.

This clonotype was observed at least ten times. This chain uses TRBV20-1 with TRBJ2-5; D remains ambiguous. The germline V and J ends were trimmed by 6 bases and 5 bases, with 16 bases remaining between them. This CDR3 contains 13 residues. The germline CDR1 and CDR2 sequences are DFQATT and SNEGSKA (reference sequence). In DNA form, the CDR3 reads TGCAGTGCCACGCCACTAACGCCGGAGACCCAGTACTTC. Protein sequence: CSATPLTPETQYF.

V usage is TRBV28 and J usage is TRBJ2-2; 9 positions agree with TRBD1. V lost 7 bases, J lost 4 bases, and 13 bases stayed unmatched. Germline CDR1 MDHEN, CDR2 SYDVKM. This CDR3 spans 17 amino acids. The CDR3 nucleotides are TGTGCCAGCACACCCCCTGGGACAGGGTCGTTCACCGGGGAGCTGTTTTTT. Translation: CASTPPGTGSFTGELFF.

In this sample, this clonotype turned up many times. The V and J genes are TRBV18 and TRBJ1-6; D call uncertain. This CDR3 contains 14 residues. In germline, CDR1 is KGHSH, CDR2 LQKENI. Trimming left V 3 bases short and J 10 bases short, with 13 bases between. CDR3: CASSPPGEDSPLHF. The CDR3, as DNA: TGTGCCAGCTCACCCCCTGGGGAAGACTCACCCCTCCACTTT.

This clonotype was detected ten times or more. CDR3 amino acids: CASRTDGNTGELFF. DNA for the CDR3: TGTGCCAGCAGGACAGACGGGAACACCGGGGAGCTGTTTTTT. The rearrangement links TRBV7-2 to TRBJ2-2, with TRBD1 as a possible D gene (5 bases). Germline CDR1 SGHTA, CDR2 FQGNSA. Trimming took 6 bases from V and 1 from J, leaving 9 bases between them. CDR3 length: 14 residues.

The table lists this clonotype with a few counts. The chain couples TRBV6-2 or TRBV6-3 to TRBJ1-5; D not resolved. The V gene lost 2 bases and the J gene lost 3 bases, with 14 bases spanning the gap. CDR1 and CDR2 from the germline V gene are MNHEY and SVGEGT. The CDR3 consists of 16 residues. Here the CDR3 reads CASSYAGEAPNQPQHF. DNA of the CDR3: TGTGCCAGCAGTTACGCCGGGGAGGCACCCAATCAGCCCCAGCATTTT.

This clonotype was counted a single time. This chain uses TRBV10-1 with TRBJ1-2; the match to TRBD1 covers 7 bases. CDR1 and CDR2 from the germline V gene are WNHNN and SYGVQD (reference sequence). The junction had 8 bases not matched to a gene; V was cut back by 6 bases and J by 4 bases. The CDR3 is made up of 14 amino acids. The CDR3 DNA reads TGCGCCAGCAGGCTACAGGGGCCATTCTATGGCTACACCTTC. Encoded protein: CASRLQGPFYGYTF.